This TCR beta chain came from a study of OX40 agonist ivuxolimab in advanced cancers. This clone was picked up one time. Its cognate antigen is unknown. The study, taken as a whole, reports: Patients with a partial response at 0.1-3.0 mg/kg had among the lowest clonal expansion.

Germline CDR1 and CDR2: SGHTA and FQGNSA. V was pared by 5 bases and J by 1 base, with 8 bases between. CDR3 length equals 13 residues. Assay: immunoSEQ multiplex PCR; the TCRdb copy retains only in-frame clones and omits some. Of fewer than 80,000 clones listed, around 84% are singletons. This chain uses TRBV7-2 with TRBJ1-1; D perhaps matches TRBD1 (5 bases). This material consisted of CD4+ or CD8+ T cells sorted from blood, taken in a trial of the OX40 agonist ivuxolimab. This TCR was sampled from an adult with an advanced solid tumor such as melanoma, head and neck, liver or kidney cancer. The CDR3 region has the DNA TGTGCCAGCAGCGAACAGGAGAACACTGAAGCTTTCTTT. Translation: CASSEQENTEAFF.